The clone carrying this T cell receptor beta chain was picked up a small number of times. The antigen is undetermined. The data derive from a study of response to subunit inactivated influenza vaccine. Study results and caveats: The authors proposed limited new T cell recruitment per seasonal influenza vaccination.

A single record per CDR3 protein comes from TCRdb applying MiXCR to the RT-PCR reads. The profile shows 400,000 to 650,000 distinct CDR3 sequences, roughly 7.9% of them singletons. The V and J ends lost 8 bases and 0 bases respectively, with 10 bases between them. The CDR3 covers 14 residues. The chain couples TRBV12-3 or TRBV12-4 to TRBJ2-2; D gene ambiguous. The receptor was isolated from a man aged 50-75 years who received an inactivated influenza vaccine. This material consisted of PBMCs from blood, taken less than 30 months after vaccination. CDR3: CASLGPSNTGELFF. CDR3 bases: TGTGCCAGCCTCGGGCCCTCGAACACCGGGGAGCTGTTTTTT.